These 12 T cell receptor beta chains were all obtained from the same sample, sequenced in a study of long-term antiretroviral therapy in people with HIV. This was the immunoSEQ v3.0 assay at survey level. Profiling relied on immunoSEQ multiplex PCR, and the TCRdb table lists in-frame clones only, not all of them. Of 24,000 or so clones detected, around 82% appear once; the ten largest clones hold almost 5%. This specimen was unsorted PBMCs, taken 0.5 years after starting antiretroviral therapy. The receptors derive from a woman aged 40 to 49 with HIV.

The chain is built from TRBV4-3 and TRBJ2-7; 7 bases are shared with TRBD1. Germline-derived CDR1 and CDR2 are LGHNA and YSLEER. This CDR3 is built from 16 residues. The V segment lost 0 bases and the J segment 7 bases; nucleotides outside the gene matches: 12. This CDR3 reads CASSQEHPRQGREQYF. CDR3 bases: TGCGCCAGCAGCCAAGAGCACCCCCGACAGGGACGGGAGCAGTACTTC.

V and J are TRBV4-3 and TRBJ2-5; 8 bases align to TRBD1. Germline-derived CDR1 and CDR2 are LGHNA and YSLEER. The V segment lost 0 bases and the J segment 4 bases; nucleotides outside the gene matches: 4. This CDR3 comprises 15 residues. In DNA form, the CDR3 reads TGCGCCAGCAGCCAAGAGGGCAGGGGGCGAGAGACCCAGTACTTC. It codes for CASSQEGRGRETQYF.

The J gene is TRBJ2-5, the V gene TRBV7-3, with D hard to call. Germline CDR1 and CDR2: SGHTA and FQGTGA. The CDR3 totals 12 residues. The ends were cut back, 5 bases at V and 1 base at J, with 5 bases in the middle. DNA for the CDR3: TGTGCCAGCAGCATGCCCCAAGAGACCCAGTACTTC. Translating it yields CASSMPQETQYF.

The rearrangement links TRBV7-9 to TRBJ2-1; 8 bases match TRBD2. The CDR3 totals 14 residues. V gave up 1 base and J gave up 8 bases; unmatched junction bases: 4. From germline, CDR1 is SEHNR and CDR2 FQNEAQ (reference sequence). The CDR3 loop reads CASSLGTGGDEQFF. CDR3 nucleotides: TGTGCCAGCAGCTTAGGCACCGGGGGGGATGAGCAGTTCTTC.

The V and J genes are TRBV4-3 and TRBJ2-3; weak D call: TRBD2 (5 bases). The CDR3 loop spans 15 amino acids. V was clipped by 0 bases and J by 6 bases, with 13 bases between them. The germline gives CDR1 LGHNA, CDR2 YSLEER. The CDR3 sequence: CASSQDRTPTDTQYF. The CDR3 coding sequence is TGCGCCAGCAGCCAAGATAGGACTCCTACGGATACGCAGTATTTT.

The J gene is TRBJ1-2, the V gene TRBV7-9; D call uncertain. The germline V and J ends were trimmed by 3 bases and 6 bases, with 5 bases remaining between them. The CDR3 contains 11 residues. CDR1 and CDR2 (germline): SEHNR, FQNEAQ (reference sequence). The DNA for the CDR3 is TGTGCCAGCAGCTTTTTGGATGGCTACACCTTC. Amino acid sequence: CASSFLDGYTF.

This clone appeared a few times. V and J are TRBV4-1 and TRBJ1-2, with D unresolved. The V end lost 1 base, the J end lost 3 bases, and 15 bases lay between the germline ends. The germline gives CDR1 MGHRA, CDR2 YSYEKL. This CDR3 contains 16 residues. DNA for the CDR3: TGCGCCAGCAGCCAAGGCCAGAGCCTGGAGGACTATGGCTACACCTTC. Protein product: CASSQGQSLEDYGYTF.

The chain couples TRBV5-1 to TRBJ1-1; 7 nucleotides agree with TRBD1. The CDR3 covers 13 residues. Germline V CDR1 and CDR2: SGHRS, YFSETQ. The V segment lost 3 bases and the J segment 5 bases; nucleotides outside the gene matches: 4. CDR3 region: CASSSGGWTEAFF. The CDR3 DNA follows: TGCGCCAGCAGCTCAGGGGGGTGGACTGAAGCTTTCTTT.

The genes are TRBV18 and TRBJ2-1; 7 bases align to TRBD2. Germline values: CDR1 KGHSH, CDR2 LQKENI. Trimming at V came to 4 bases and at J to 0 bases, leaving 6 bases not matched to a gene. CDR3 length: 16 amino acids. The CDR3 sequence is CASSLGGDGSYNEQFF. The CDR3 DNA is TGTGCCAGCTCACTGGGAGGGGATGGCTCCTACAATGAGCAGTTCTTC.

V gene TRBV6-1 combines with J gene TRBJ2-5, with a weak D call TRBD2 (5 bases). The CDR3 loop spans 12 amino acids. Germline CDR1 is MNHNS and CDR2 is SASEGT. Trimming took 8 bases from V and 1 from J, leaving 8 bases between them. The CDR3 reads CASGEIQETQYF. CDR3 DNA sequence: TGTGCCAGCGGGGAGATCCAAGAGACCCAGTACTTC.

The CDR3 nucleotides are TGCGCCAGCAGCCAAGGAGGGAATCGGGGCGGTCAGCCCCAGCATTTT. Its translation is CASSQGGNRGGQPQHF. The V and J genes are TRBV4-3 and TRBJ1-5, with D possibly being TRBD1 (5 bases). Germline V lookup: CDR1 LGHNA, CDR2 YSLEER. The V and J ends lost 1 base and 6 bases respectively, with 16 bases between them. This CDR3 comprises 16 residues.

The CDR3 DNA reads TGTGCCAGCAGTTCCTCCGGGACAGGTTATCAGCCCCAGCATTTT. This codes for CASSSSGTGYQPQHF. This chain uses TRBV28 with TRBJ1-5; TRBD1 agrees at 8 bases. Germline V lookup: CDR1 MDHEN, CDR2 SYDVKM. V gave up 4 bases and J gave up 5 bases; unmatched junction bases: 7. CDR3 length: 15 amino acids.